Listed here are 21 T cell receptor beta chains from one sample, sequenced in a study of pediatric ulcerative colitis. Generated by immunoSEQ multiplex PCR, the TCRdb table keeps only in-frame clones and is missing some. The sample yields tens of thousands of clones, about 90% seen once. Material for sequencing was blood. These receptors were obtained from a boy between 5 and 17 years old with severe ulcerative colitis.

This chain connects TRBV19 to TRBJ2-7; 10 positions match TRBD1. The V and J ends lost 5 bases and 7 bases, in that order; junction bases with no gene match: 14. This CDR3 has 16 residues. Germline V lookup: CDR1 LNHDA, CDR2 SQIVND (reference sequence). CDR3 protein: CASSFLPGQGLGEQYF. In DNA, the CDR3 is TGTGCCAGTAGTTTTTTACCGGGACAGGGGTTGGGGGAGCAGTACTTC. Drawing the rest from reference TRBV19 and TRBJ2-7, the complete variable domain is DGGITQSPKYLFRKEGQNVTLSCEQNLNHDAMYWYRQDPGQGLRLIYYSQIVNDFQKGDIAEGYSVSREKKESFPLTVTSAQKNPTAFYLCASSFLPGQGLGEQYFGPGTRLTVT.

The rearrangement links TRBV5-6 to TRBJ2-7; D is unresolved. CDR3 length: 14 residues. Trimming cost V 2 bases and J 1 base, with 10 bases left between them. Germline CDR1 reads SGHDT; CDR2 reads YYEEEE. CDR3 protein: CASSFFPTSYEQYF. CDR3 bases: TGTGCCAGCAGCTTTTTTCCCACTTCCTACGAGCAGTACTTC.

As DNA, the CDR3 is TGTGCCAGCAGCGTAGAGGGGCTGGGGTCGGAGACCCAGTACTTC. Protein product: CASSVEGLGSETQYF. The chain carries TRBV9 and TRBJ2-5; D is perhaps TRBD1 (5 bases). The CDR3 has 15 residues. The V end was cut by 0 bases, the J end by 5 bases, with 14 bases between. The V gene's germline CDR1 is SGDLS and CDR2 YYNGEE.

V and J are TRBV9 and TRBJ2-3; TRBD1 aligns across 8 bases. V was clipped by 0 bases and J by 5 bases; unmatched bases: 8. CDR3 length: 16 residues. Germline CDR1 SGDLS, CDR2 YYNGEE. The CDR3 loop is CASSVADRGWKDTQYF. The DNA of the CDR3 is TGTGCCAGCAGCGTAGCAGACAGGGGCTGGAAAGATACGCAGTATTTT.

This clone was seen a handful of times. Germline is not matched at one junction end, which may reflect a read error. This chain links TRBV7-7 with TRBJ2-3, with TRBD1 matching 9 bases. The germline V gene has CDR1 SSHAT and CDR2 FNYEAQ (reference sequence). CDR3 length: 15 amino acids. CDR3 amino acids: CASSSGTGSTDTQYF. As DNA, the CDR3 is TGTGCTAGCAGCTCCGGGACAGGGAGCACAGATACGCAGTATTTT.

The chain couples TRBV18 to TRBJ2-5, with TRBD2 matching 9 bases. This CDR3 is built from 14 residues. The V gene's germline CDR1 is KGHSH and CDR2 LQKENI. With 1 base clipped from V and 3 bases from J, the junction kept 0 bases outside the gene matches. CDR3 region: CASSPLAGEETQYF. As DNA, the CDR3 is TGTGCCAGCTCACCACTAGCGGGAGAAGAGACCCAGTACTTC.

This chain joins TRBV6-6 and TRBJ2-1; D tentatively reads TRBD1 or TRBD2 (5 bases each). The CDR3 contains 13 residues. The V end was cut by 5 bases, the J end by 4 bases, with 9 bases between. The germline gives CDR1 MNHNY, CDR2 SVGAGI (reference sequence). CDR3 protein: CASSRDPYNEQFF. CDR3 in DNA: TGTGCCAGCAGTAGGGACCCTTACAATGAGCAGTTCTTC.

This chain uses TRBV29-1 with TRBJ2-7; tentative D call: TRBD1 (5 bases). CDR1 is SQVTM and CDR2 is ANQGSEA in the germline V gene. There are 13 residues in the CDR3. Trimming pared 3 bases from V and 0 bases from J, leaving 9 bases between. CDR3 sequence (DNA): TGCAGCGTTGATATAGGGGACTCCTACGAGCAGTACTTC. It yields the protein CSVDIGDSYEQYF.

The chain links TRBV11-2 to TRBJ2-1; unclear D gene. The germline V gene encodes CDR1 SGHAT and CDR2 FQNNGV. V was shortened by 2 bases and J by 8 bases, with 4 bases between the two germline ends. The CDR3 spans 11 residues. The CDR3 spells CASSLRHEQFF. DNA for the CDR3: TGTGCCAGCAGCTTACGTCATGAGCAGTTCTTC.

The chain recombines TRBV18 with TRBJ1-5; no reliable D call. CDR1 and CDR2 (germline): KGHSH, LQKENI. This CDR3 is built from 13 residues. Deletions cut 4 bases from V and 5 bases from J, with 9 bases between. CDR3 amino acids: CASSLYFDQPQHF. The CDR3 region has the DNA TGTGCCAGCTCACTCTATTTTGATCAGCCCCAGCATTTT. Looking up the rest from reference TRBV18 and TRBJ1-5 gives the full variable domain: NAGVMQNPRHLVRRRGQEARLRCSPMKGHSHVYWYRQLPEEGLKFMVYLQKENIIDESGMPKERFSAEFPKEGPSILRIQQVVRGDSAAYFCASSLYFDQPQHFGDGTRLSIL.

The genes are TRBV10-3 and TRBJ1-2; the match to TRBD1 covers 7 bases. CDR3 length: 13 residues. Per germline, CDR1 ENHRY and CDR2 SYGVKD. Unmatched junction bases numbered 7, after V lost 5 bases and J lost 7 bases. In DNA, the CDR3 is TGTGCCATCAGTTACGACAGGGACTCTGGCTACACCTTC. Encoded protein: CAISYDRDSGYTF.

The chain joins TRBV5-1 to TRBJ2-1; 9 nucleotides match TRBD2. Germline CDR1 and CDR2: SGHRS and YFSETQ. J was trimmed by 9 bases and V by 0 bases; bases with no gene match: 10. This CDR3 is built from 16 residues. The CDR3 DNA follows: TGCGCCAGCAGCTTGGCCACCAGCGGGAGGAGGACTGAGCAGTTCTTC. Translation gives CASSLATSGRRTEQFF. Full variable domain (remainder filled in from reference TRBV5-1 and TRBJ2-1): KAGVTQTPRYLIKTRGQQVTLSCSPISGHRSVSWYQQTPGQGLQFLFEYFSETQRNKGNFPGRFSGRQFSNSRSEMNVSTLELGDSALYLCASSLATSGRRTEQFFGPGTRLTVL.

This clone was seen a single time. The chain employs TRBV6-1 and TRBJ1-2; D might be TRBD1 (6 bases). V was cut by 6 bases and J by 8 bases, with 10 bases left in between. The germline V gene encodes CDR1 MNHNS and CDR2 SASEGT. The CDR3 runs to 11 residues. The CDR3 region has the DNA TGTGCCAGCAGCCCGGGACACGGCTACACCTTC. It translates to CASSPGHGYTF.

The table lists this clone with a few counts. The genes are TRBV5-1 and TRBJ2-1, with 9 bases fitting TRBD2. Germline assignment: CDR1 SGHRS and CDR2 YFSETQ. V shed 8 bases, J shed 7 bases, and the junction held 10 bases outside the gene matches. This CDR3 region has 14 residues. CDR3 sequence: CARSSGSNGNEQFF. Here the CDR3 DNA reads TGCGCCAGGAGTAGCGGGAGTAATGGGAATGAGCAGTTCTTC.

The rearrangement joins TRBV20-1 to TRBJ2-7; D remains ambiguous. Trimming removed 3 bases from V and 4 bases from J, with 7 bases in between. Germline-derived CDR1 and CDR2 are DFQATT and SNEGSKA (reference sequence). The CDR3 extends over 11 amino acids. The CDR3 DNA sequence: TGCAGTGCTAGGTCGGGTTACGAGCAGTACTTC. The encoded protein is CSARSGYEQYF.

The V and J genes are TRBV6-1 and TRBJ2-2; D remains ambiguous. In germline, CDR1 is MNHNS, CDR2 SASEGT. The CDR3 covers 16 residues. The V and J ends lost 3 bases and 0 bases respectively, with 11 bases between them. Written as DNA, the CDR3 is TGTGCCAGCAGTGAGTTGTGGGGATCGAACACCGGGGAGCTGTTTTTT. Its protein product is CASSELWGSNTGELFF.

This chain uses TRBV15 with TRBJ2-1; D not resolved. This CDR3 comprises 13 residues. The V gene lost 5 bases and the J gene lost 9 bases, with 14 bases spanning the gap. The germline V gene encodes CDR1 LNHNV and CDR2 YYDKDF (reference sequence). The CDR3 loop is CATSGLTLGEQFF. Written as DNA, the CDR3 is TGTGCCACCAGCGGCCTGACTTTGGGTGAGCAGTTCTTC.

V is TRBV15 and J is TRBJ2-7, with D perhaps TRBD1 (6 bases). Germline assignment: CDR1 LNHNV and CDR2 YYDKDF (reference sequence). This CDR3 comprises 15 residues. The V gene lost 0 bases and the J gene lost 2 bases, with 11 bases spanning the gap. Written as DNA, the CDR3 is TGTGCCACCAGCAGAGACCTCCGGGACACCTACGAGCAGTACTTC. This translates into CATSRDLRDTYEQYF.

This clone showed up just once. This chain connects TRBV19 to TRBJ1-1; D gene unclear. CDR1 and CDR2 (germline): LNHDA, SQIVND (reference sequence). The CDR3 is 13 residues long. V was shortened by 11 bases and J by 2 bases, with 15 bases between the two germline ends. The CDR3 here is CAVRLRLNTEAFF. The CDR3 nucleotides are TGTGCCGTAAGACTGAGACTTAACACTGAAGCTTTCTTT. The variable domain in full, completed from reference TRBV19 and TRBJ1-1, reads DGGITQSPKYLFRKEGQNVTLSCEQNLNHDAMYWYRQDPGQGLRLIYYSQIVNDFQKGDIAEGYSVSREKKESFPLTVTSAQKNPTAFYLCAVRLRLNTEAFFGQGTRLTVV.

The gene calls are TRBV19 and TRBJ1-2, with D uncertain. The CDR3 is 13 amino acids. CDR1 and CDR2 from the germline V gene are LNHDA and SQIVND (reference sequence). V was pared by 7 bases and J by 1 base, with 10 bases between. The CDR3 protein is CASTYGVNYGYTF. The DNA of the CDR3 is TGTGCCAGTACCTACGGTGTTAACTATGGCTACACCTTC.

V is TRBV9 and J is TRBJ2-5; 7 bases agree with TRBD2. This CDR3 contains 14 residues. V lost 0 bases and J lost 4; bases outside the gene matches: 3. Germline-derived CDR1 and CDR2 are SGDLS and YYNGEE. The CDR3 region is CASSVASGIETQYF. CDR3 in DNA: TGTGCCAGCAGCGTAGCGAGCGGGATAGAGACCCAGTACTTC. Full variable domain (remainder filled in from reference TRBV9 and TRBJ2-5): DSGVTQTPKHLITATGQRVTLRCSPRSGDLSVYWYQQSLDQGLQFLIQYYNGEERAKGNILERFSAQQFPDLHSELNLSSLELGDSALYFCASSVASGIETQYFGPGTRLLVL.